A single sample is the source of the 8 T cell receptor beta chains below, sequenced in a study of T cell responses to AZD1222 COVID-19 vaccine. Method: immunoSEQ multiplex PCR; TCRdb's copy keeps in-frame clones and lacks some. The sample holds 100,000 to 150,000 clones; about nine tenths are singletons and the top ten take about 8.3%. Sequenced here: peripheral blood, sampled on day 0 of AZD1222 vaccination. Receptors were obtained from an adult in good health.

CDR3 bases: TGTGCCAGCAGTGAATCTCTCCCAGGGGGCGATGGCTACACCTTC. It translates to CASSESLPGGDGYTF. The chain has TRBV25-1 and TRBJ1-2, with 8 bases identical to TRBD1. Germline V gives CDR1 MGHDK, CDR2 SYGVNS. V lost 1 base and J lost 6; bases outside the gene matches: 7. The CDR3 length is 15 residues.

The count of this clone is one. The J gene is TRBJ2-7, the V gene TRBV5-1, with a weak D call TRBD2 (6 bases). The V and J ends lost 4 bases and 2 bases respectively, with 16 bases between them. The CDR3 has 15 amino acids. The germline V gene has CDR1 SGHRS and CDR2 YFSETQ. The CDR3 DNA sequence: TGCGCCAGCAGCCGTGAACGGGGGTCTCCCTACGAGCAGTACTTC. Translated, it gives CASSRERGSPYEQYF.

CDR3: CASSAQARTGELFF. CDR3 sequence (DNA): TGTGCCAGTAGCGCCCAGGCACGGACCGGGGAGCTGTTTTTT. The genes are TRBV19 and TRBJ2-2; no definite D call. Trimming pared 6 bases from V and 5 bases from J, leaving 13 bases between. Per germline, CDR1 LNHDA and CDR2 SQIVND (reference sequence). The CDR3 loop spans 14 amino acids.

The chain uses TRBV6-2 or TRBV6-3 and TRBJ2-1; 10 bases are a match to TRBD2. Germline loops: CDR1 MNHEY, CDR2 SVGEGT. V was clipped by 0 bases and J by 7 bases; unmatched bases: 6. CDR3 length equals 16 residues. The CDR3 sequence is CASSYSKAGGPNEQFF. The CDR3 DNA reads as TGTGCCAGCAGTTACTCGAAAGCGGGAGGGCCTAATGAGCAGTTCTTC.

This sequence joins TRBV14 and TRBJ1-6, with D perhaps matching TRBD1 (6 bases). The CDR3 totals 16 residues. Trimming pared 4 bases from V and 5 bases from J, leaving 15 bases between. Germline values: CDR1 SGHDN, CDR2 FVKESK. In DNA form, the CDR3 reads TGTGCCAGCAGCCGAAAGGGGGGAGAGAATAATTCACCCCTCCACTTT. Translating it yields CASSRKGGENNSPLHF.

The rearrangement uses TRBV5-1 and TRBJ2-3, with a possible D match to TRBD1 (5 bases). The V gene lost 0 bases and the J gene lost 2 bases, with 10 bases spanning the gap. Per the germline V gene, CDR1 is SGHRS and CDR2 is YFSETQ. CDR3 size: 15 residues. As DNA, the CDR3 is TGCGCCAGCAGCTTGGGAGGACATTTCACAGATACGCAGTATTTT. It specifies CASSLGGHFTDTQYF.

V usage is TRBV5-4 and J usage is TRBJ2-7; 8 bases match TRBD2. The CDR3 runs 15 residues. Germline V gene data show CDR1 as SGHNT and CDR2 as YYREEE (reference sequence). Germline trimming cut 2 bases from V and 2 bases from J; bases unmatched to any gene: 6. CDR3 nucleotide sequence: TGTGCCAGCAGCTTCGTAAGTAGCGGGACCTACGAGCAGTACTTC. Protein: CASSFVSSGTYEQYF.

V gene TRBV7-2 combines with J gene TRBJ2-3; TRBD1 matches at 11 bases. Germline values: CDR1 SGHTA, CDR2 FQGNSA. The CDR3 runs 17 residues. Losses at the gene ends were 4 bases for V and 0 bases for J; bases not matched to a gene: 6. CDR3 coding DNA: TGTGCCAGCAGCTCCTGGACAGGGGGCACTAGCACAGATACGCAGTATTTT. Its protein is CASSSWTGGTSTDTQYF.